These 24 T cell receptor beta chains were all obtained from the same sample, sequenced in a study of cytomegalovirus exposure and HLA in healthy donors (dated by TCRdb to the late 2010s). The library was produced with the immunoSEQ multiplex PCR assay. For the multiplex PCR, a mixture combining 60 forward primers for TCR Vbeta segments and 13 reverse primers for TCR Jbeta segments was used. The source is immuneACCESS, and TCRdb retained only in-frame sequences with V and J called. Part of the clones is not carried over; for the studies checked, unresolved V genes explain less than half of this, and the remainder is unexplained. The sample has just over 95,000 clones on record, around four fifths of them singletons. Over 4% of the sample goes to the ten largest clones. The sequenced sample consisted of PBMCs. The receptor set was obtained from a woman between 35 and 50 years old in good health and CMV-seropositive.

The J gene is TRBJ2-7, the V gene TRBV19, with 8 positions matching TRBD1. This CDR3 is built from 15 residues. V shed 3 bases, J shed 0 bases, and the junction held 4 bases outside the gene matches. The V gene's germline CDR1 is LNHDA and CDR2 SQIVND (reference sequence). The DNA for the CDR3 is TGTGCCAGTAGTATTAGACAGGGGCGCTCCTACGAGCAGTACTTC. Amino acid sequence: CASSIRQGRSYEQYF.

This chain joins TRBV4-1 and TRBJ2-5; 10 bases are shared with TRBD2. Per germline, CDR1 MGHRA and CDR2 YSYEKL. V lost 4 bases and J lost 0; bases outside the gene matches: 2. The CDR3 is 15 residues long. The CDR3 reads CASSLGLANQETQYF. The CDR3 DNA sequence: TGCGCCAGCAGCCTGGGACTAGCGAACCAAGAGACCCAGTACTTC.

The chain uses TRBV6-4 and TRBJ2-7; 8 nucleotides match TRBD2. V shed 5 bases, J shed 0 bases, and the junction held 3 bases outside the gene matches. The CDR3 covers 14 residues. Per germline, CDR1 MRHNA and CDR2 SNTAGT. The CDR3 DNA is TGTGCCAGCAGTCCAAGCGGGAGCTCCTACGAGCAGTACTTC. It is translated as CASSPSGSSYEQYF.

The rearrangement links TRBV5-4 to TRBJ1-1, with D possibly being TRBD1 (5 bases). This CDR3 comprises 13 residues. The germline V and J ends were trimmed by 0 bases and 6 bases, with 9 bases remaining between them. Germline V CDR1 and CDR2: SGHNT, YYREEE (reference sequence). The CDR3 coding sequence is TGTGCCAGCAGCTTGGTGGGGGGGTCTGAAGCTTTCTTT. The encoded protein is CASSLVGGSEAFF. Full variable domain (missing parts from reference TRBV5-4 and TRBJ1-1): ETGVTQSPTHLIKTRGQQVTLRCSSQSGHNTVSWYQQALGQGPQFIFQYYREEENGRGNFPPRFSGLQFPNYSSELNVNALELDDSALYLCASSLVGGSEAFFGQGTRLTVV.

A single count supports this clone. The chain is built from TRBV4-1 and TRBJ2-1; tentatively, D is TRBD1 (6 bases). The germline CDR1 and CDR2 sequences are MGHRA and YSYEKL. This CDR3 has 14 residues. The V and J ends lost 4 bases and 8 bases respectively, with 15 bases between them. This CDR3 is CASSPHRDRDEQFF. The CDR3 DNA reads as TGCGCCAGCAGCCCACACAGGGATAGGGATGAGCAGTTCTTC.

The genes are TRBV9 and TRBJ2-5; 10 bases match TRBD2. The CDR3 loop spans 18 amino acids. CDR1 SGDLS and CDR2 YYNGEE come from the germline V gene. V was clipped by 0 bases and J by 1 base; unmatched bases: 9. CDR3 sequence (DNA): TGTGCCAGCAGCGTAGGGCTAGCGGGAGCTGGGATCCAAGAGACCCAGTACTTC. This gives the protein CASSVGLAGAGIQETQYF.

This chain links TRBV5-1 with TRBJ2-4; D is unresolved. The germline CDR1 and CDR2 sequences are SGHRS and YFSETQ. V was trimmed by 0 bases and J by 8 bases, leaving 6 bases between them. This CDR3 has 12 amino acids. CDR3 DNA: TGCGCCAGCAGCTTGGACGGAGACATTCAGTACTTC. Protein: CASSLDGDIQYF.

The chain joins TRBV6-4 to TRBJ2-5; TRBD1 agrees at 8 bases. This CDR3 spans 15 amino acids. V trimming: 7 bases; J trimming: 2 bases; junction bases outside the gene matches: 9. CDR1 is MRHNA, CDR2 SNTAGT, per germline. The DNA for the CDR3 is TGTGCCAGCAAGAGACGGGACAGGTTACAAGAGACCCAGTACTTC. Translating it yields CASKRRDRLQETQYF.

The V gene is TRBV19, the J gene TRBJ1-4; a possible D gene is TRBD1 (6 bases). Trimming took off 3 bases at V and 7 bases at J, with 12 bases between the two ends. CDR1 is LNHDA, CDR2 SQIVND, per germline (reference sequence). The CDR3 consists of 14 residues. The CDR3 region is CASSMRGYTEKLFF. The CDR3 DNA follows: TGTGCCAGTAGTATGAGGGGGTATACTGAAAAACTGTTTTTT.

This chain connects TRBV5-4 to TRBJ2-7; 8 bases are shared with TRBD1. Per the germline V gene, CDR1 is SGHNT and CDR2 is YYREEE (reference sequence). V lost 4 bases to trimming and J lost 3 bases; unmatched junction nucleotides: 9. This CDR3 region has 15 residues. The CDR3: CASSRGQGSDYEQYF. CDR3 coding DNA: TGTGCCAGCAGCCGCGGACAGGGATCAGACTACGAGCAGTACTTC.

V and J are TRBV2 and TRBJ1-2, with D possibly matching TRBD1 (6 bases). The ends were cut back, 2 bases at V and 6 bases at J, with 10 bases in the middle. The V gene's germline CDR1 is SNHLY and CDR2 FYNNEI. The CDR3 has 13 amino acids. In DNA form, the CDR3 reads TGTGCCAGCAGTGAACAGGGGTGGGATGGCTACACCTTC. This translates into CASSEQGWDGYTF. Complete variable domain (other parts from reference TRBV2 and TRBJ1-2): EPEVTQTPSHQVTQMGQEVILRCVPISNHLYFYWYRQILGQKVEFLVSFYNNEISEKSEIFDDQFSVERPDGSNFTLKIRSTKLEDSAMYFCASSEQGWDGYTFGSGTRLTVV.

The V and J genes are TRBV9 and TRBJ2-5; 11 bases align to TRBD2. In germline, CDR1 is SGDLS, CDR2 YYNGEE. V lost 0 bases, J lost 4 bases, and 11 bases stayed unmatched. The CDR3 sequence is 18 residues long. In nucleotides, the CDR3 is TGTGCCAGCAGCGTAGGGCACGAGGGGCTAGCGGGAGGAGAGACCCAGTACTTC. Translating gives CASSVGHEGLAGGETQYF.

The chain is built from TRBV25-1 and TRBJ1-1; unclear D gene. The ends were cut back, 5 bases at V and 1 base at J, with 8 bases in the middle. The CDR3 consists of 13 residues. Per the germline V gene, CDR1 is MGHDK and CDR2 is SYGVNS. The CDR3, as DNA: TGTGCCAGCAGTTTGTTCGGGAACACTGAAGCTTTCTTT. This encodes CASSLFGNTEAFF.

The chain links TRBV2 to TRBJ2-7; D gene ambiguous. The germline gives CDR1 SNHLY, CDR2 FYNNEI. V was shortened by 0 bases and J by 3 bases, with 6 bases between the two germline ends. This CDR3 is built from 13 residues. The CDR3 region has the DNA TGTGCCAGCAGTGAAGCCGGGTACTACGAGCAGTACTTC. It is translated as CASSEAGYYEQYF. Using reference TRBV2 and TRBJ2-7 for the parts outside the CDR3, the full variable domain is EPEVTQTPSHQVTQMGQEVILRCVPISNHLYFYWYRQILGQKVEFLVSFYNNEISEKSEIFDDQFSVERPDGSNFTLKIRSTKLEDSAMYFCASSEAGYYEQYFGPGTRLTVT.

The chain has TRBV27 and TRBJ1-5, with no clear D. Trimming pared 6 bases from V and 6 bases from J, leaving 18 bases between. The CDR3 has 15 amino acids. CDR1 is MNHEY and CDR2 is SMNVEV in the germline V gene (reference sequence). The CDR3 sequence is CASRPDMVQGQPQHF. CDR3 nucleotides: TGTGCCAGCAGACCCGACATGGTACAAGGTCAGCCCCAGCATTTT.

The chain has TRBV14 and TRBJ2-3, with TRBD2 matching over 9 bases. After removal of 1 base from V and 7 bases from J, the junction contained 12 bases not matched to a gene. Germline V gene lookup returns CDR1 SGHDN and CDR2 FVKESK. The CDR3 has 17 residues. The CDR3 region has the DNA TGTGCCAGCAGCCAAGGTGCGGGCGCGGGAGGGATGAATACGCAGTATTTT. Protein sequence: CASSQGAGAGGMNTQYF.

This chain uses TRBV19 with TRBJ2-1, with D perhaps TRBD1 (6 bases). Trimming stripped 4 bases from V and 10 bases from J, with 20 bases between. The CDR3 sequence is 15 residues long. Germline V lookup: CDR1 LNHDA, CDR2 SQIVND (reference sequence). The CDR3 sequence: CASSTSDSPWIEQFF. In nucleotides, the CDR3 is TGTGCCAGTAGTACCTCGGACAGCCCGTGGATCGAGCAGTTCTTC.

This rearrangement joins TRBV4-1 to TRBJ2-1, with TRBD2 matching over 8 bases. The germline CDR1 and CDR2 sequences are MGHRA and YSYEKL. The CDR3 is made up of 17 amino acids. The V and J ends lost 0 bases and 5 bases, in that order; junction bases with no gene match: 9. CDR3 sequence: CASSQDWRLATHNEQFF. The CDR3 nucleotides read TGCGCCAGCAGCCAAGATTGGAGACTAGCGACACACAATGAGCAGTTCTTC.

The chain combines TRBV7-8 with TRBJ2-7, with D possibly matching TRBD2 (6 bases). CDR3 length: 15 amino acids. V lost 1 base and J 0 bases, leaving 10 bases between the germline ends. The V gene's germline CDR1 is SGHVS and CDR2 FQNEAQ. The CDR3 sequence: CASSLEGGSSYEQYF. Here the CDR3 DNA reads TGTGCCAGCAGCTTAGAAGGAGGGAGCTCCTACGAGCAGTACTTC.

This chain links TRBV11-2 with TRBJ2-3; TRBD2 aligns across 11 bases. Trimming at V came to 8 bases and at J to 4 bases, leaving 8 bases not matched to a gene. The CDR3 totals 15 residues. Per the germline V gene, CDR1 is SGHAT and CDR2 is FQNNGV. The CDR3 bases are TGTGCCAGCTCCTTAGCGGGAGGGGGCCCAGATACGCAGTATTTT. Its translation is CASSLAGGGPDTQYF.

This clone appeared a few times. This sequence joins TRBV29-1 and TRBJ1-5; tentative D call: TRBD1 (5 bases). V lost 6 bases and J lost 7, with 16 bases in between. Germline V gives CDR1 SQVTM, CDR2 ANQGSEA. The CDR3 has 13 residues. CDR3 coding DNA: TGCAGCGTGGCGGCGGGACCTTTCCAGCCCCAGCATTTT. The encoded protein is CSVAAGPFQPQHF.

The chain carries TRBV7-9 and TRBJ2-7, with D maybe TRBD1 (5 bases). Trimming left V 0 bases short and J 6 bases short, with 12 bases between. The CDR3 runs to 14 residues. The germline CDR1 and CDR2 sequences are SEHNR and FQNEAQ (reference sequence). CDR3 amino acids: CASSLAGPGSEQYF. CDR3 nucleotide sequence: TGTGCCAGCAGCTTAGCGGGGCCCGGTTCCGAGCAGTACTTC.

The CDR3 reads CASSESGGLETQYF. CDR3 sequence (DNA): TGTGCCAGCAGTGAATCGGGGGGTTTAGAGACCCAGTACTTC. V and J are TRBV2 and TRBJ2-5, with 7 bases fitting TRBD2. V lost 2 bases, J lost 4 bases, and 4 bases stayed unmatched. The CDR3 is 14 amino acids. Germline-derived CDR1 and CDR2 are SNHLY and FYNNEI. The variable domain in full, with the rest retrieved from reference TRBV2 and TRBJ2-5, is EPEVTQTPSHQVTQMGQEVILRCVPISNHLYFYWYRQILGQKVEFLVSFYNNEISEKSEIFDDQFSVERPDGSNFTLKIRSTKLEDSAMYFCASSESGGLETQYFGPGTRLLVL.

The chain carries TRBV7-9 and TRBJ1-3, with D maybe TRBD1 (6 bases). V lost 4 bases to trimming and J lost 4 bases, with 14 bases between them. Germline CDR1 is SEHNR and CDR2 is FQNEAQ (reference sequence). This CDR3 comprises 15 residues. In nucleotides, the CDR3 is TGTGCCAGCAGCTCTATGACAGGCCCAGGAAACACCATATATTTT. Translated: CASSSMTGPGNTIYF. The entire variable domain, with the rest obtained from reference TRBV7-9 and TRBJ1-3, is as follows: DTGVSQNPRHKITKRGQNVTFRCDPISEHNRLYWYRQTLGQGPEFLTYFQNEAQLEKSRLLSDRFSAERPKGSFSTLEIQRTEQGDSAMYLCASSSMTGPGNTIYFGEGSWLTVV.